This TCR beta chain was observed in a study of T cell responses to AZD1222 COVID-19 vaccine. Study findings and constraints: The repertoires were collected only after the peak T cell response. Reportedly, close to half of spike-specific TCRs are directed against unmutated variant regions. Donors were largely white British and mainly female; clonal diversity was possibly underestimated.

The V gene's germline CDR1 is SGDLS and CDR2 YYNGEE. V was cut by 3 bases and J by 0 bases, with 9 bases left in between. The CDR3 is made up of 14 amino acids. The repertoire was sequenced with immunoSEQ multiplex PCR; TCRdb's copy has only in-frame clones and lacks some. Of 65,000 to 85,000 clones in the sample, under 90% were seen once. Pooled in the analysis were second doses at about 4 or about 12 weeks. A word on this clone: The antigen is not known.

The sequences come from peripheral blood, collected 28 days after the second AZD1222 dose. The chain employs TRBV9 and TRBJ1-2, with D unresolved. The TCR comes from an adult who received the AZD1222 COVID-19 vaccine. CDR3: CASSEGGSNYGYTF. The CDR3 DNA reads TGTGCCAGCAGCGAAGGCGGCTCTAACTATGGCTACACCTTC.